This T cell receptor (beta chain) was recovered during a study of blood T cells in healthy people across ages. Primers used in a second PCR of about 6 to 11 cycles were a sample-barcoded 5' primer and a J-beta primer mix. TCRdb reprocessed the 5' RACE reads via MiXCR and lists one record per CDR3 protein. The top ten hold around 11% of the sample, which has about 1.6 million distinct CDR3 sequences, roughly a third seen once. CDR1 is DFQATT, CDR2 SNEGSKA, per germline (reference sequence). The CDR3 consists of 15 residues. Trimming took off 0 bases at V and 4 bases at J, with 15 bases between the two ends. Comments on this clonotype: As yet, its antigen is unknown.

Study-wide points: Because sorting was not performed, PBMCs prevented conclusive naive versus antigen-experienced comparison.

The sequencing sample was made of blood. This receptor was taken from a woman aged 25 to 39 in good health. The V and J genes are TRBV20-1 and TRBJ1-2; D may be TRBD1 (5 bases). The CDR3 DNA is TGCAGTGCTAGAGATCATGGGGTCAGGGTCTATGGCTACACCTTC. Its translation: CSARDHGVRVYGYTF.